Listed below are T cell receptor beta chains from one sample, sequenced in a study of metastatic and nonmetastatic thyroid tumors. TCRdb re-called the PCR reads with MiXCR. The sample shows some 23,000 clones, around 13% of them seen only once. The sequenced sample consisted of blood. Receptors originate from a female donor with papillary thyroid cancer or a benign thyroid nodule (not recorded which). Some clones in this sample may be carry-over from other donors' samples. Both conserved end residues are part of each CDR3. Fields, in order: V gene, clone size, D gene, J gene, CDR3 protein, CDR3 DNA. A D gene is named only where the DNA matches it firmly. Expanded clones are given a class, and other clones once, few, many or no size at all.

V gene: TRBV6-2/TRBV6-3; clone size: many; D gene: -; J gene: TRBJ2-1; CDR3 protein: CASSYSGTNNEQFF; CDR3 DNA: TGTGCCAGCAGTTACTCAGGTACTAACAATGAGCAGTTCTTC
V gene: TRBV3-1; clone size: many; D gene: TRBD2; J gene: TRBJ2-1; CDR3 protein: CASSQEGTNNEQFF; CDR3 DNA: TGTGCCAGCAGCCAAGAGGGGACTAACAATGAGCAGTTCTTC
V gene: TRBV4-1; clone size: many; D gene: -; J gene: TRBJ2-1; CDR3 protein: CASSQEPSGEWNEQFF; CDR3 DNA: TGCGCCAGCAGCCAAGAGCCGTCGGGAGAGTGGAATGAGCAGTTCTTC
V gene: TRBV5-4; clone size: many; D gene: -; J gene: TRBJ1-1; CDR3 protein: CAAGRRDTEAFF; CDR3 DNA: TGTGCGGCCGGGAGACGGGACACTGAAGCTTTCTTT
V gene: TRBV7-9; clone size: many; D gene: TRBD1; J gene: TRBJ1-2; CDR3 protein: CVSSLAQGGHGYTF; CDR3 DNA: TGTGTCAGCAGCTTAGCGCAGGGGGGCCATGGCTACACCTTC
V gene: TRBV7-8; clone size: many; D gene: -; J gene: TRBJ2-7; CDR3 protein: CASSTRLVAYEQYF; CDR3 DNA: TGTGCCAGCAGCACCAGACTAGTGGCCTACGAGCAGTACTTC
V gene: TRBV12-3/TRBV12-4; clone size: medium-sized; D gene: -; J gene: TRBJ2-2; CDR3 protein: CASSLEGGGELFF; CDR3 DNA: TGTGCCAGCAGTTTAGAGGGCGGCGGGGAGCTGTTTTTT
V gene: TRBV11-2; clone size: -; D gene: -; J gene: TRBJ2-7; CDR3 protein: CASSLGRGGYEQYF; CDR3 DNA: TGTGCCAGCAGCTTAGGCAGGGGAGGTTACGAGCAGTACTTC
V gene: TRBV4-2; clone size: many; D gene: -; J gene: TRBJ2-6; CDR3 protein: CASSPNLGSSSGANVLTF; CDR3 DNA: TGTGCCAGCAGCCCAAACTTGGGGTCCTCCTCTGGGGCCAACGTCCTGACTTTC
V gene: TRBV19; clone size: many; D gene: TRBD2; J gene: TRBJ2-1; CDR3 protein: CASSRTSGSGDNEQFF; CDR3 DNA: TGTGCCAGTAGTCGAACTAGCGGGAGCGGCGACAATGAGCAGTTCTTC
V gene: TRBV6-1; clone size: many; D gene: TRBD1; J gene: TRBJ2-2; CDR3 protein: CASAGGITGELFF; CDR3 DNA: TGTGCCTCCGCAGGGGGCATCACCGGGGAGCTGTTTTTT
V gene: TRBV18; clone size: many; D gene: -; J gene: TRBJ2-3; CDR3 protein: CASSPQGMRADTQYF; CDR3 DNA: TGTGCCAGCTCACCACAGGGCATGCGTGCAGATACGCAGTATTTT
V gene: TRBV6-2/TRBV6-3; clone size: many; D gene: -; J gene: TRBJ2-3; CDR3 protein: CASTLAGTDTQYF; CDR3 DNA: TGTGCCAGCACCTTGGCAGGCACAGATACGCAGTATTTT
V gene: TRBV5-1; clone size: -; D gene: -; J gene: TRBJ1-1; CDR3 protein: CASSLDRDRTEAFF; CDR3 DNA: TGCGCCAGCAGCTTGGACAGGGATCGCACTGAAGCTTTCTTT
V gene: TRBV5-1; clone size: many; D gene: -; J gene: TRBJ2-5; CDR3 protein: CASSRASSQETQYF; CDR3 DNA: TGCGCCAGCAGCCGCGCTTCGAGCCAAGAGACCCAGTACTTC
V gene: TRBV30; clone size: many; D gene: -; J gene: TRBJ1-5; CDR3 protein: CAWSDGQYYQPQHF; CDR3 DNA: TGTGCCTGGAGTGATGGGCAGTACTATCAGCCCCAGCATTTT
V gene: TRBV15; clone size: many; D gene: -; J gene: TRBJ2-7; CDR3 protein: CATSRKKGVYEQYF; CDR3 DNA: TGTGCCACCAGCAGAAAAAAGGGGGTCTACGAGCAGTACTTC
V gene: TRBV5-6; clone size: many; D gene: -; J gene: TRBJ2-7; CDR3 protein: CASSLVWGSSYEQYF; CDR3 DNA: TGTGCCAGCAGCTTGGTGTGGGGGAGCTCCTACGAGCAGTACTTC
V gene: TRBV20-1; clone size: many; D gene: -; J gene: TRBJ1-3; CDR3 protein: CSARGVFGNTIYF; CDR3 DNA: TGCAGTGCTAGAGGAGTATTTGGAAACACCATATATTTT
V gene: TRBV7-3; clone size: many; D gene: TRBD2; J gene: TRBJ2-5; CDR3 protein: CASSPTGGGDETQYF; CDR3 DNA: TGTGCCAGCAGCCCGACGGGGGGGGGCGACGAGACCCAGTACTTC
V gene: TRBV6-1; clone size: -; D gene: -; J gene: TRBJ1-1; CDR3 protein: CASNTLRGGGEAFF; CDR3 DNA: TGTGCCAGCAATACTCTCCGCGGCGGCGGTGAAGCTTTCTTT
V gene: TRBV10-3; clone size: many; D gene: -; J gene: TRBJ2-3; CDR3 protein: CAISELGLANTDTQYF; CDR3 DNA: TGTGCCATCAGTGAGCTCGGGTTAGCGAACACAGATACGCAGTATTTT
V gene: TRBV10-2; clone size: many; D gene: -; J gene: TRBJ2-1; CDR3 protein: CASSPPGHRYNEQFF; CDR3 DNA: TGCGCCAGCAGCCCTCCGGGACACAGATACAATGAGCAGTTCTTC
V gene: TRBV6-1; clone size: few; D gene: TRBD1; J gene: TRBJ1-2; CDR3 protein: CASRNRQGRNGYTF; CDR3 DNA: TGTGCCAGCCGAAACCGACAGGGAAGGAATGGCTACACCTTC
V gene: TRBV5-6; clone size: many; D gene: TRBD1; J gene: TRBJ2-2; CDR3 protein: CASSFGTGGANTGELFF; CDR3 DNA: TGTGCCAGCAGCTTTGGGACAGGGGGCGCGAACACCGGGGAGCTGTTTTTT
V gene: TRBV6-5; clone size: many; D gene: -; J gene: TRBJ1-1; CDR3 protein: CASSYSYAGSSEAFF; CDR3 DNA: TGTGCCAGCAGTTACTCTTATGCGGGATCATCCGAAGCTTTCTTT
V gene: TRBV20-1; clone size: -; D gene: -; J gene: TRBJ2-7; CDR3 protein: CSARERDSSYEQYF; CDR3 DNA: TGCAGTGCTAGAGAAAGGGATTCATCCTACGAGCAGTACTTC
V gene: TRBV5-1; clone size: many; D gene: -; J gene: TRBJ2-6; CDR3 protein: CASSQAEAGANVLTF; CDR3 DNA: TGCGCCAGCAGCCAAGCGGAGGCTGGGGCCAACGTCCTGACTTTC